These 14 T cell receptor beta chains were sequenced from one sample in a study of vaccination and CD4 T cells after COVID-19. Sample time point: late sampling 161 to 241 days after vaccination in a few convalescent patients. This sample's treatment: roughly 10-day PBMC culture with coronavirus spike peptide pools or control peptides (ViraFEST assay). Their target antigens are unknown. Researchers used the Oncomine TCR Beta short-read assay to sequence DNA from cultured CD4+ T cells. One entry per CDR3 protein, called by TCRdb with MiXCR from the PCR reads. The sample records 20,000 to 25,000 distinct CDR3 sequences, around 37% being singletons. The sample was CD4+ T cells from blood, cultured in vitro, taken about 7 months after SARS-CoV-2 vaccination. The receptors shown here come from a human donor who had recovered from COVID-19.

The rearrangement links TRBV7-3 to TRBJ2-1, with D perhaps TRBD1 or TRBD2 (5 bases each). CDR3 length equals 15 residues. V was shortened by 0 bases and J by 8 bases, with 14 bases between the two germline ends. CDR1 and CDR2 from the germline V gene are SGHTA and FQGTGA. CDR3 nucleotide sequence: TGTGCCAGCAGCTTAACTGGTGGGGCCGGGGATGAGCAGTTCTTC. It translates to CASSLTGGAGDEQFF.

The chain combines TRBV28 with TRBJ2-5; possible D gene TRBD2, 5 bases. Germline CDR1 reads MDHEN; CDR2 reads SYDVKM. This CDR3 region has 16 residues. The germline V and J ends were trimmed by 4 bases and 4 bases, with 19 bases remaining between them. The CDR3 DNA sequence: TGTGCCAGCAGTTCAAAGAGGGTTACTAAGCGAGAGACCCAGTACTTC. Its protein product is CASSSKRVTKRETQYF. Drawing the rest from reference TRBV28 and TRBJ2-5, the complete variable domain is DVKVTQSSRYLVKRTGEKVFLECVQDMDHENMFWYRQDPGLGLRLIYFSYDVKMKEKGDIPEGYSVSREKKERFSLILESASTNQTSMYLCASSSKRVTKRETQYFGPGTRLLVL.

This clonotype was picked up a small number of times. The chain couples TRBV7-3 to TRBJ2-5; TRBD2 agrees at 9 bases. CDR1 is SGHTA, CDR2 FQGTGA, per germline. V lost 1 base to trimming and J lost 2 bases; unmatched junction nucleotides: 8. CDR3 length: 17 amino acids. The CDR3 reads CASSLRGREGWQETQYF. The DNA for the CDR3 is TGTGCCAGCAGCTTAAGGGGGCGGGAGGGCTGGCAAGAGACCCAGTACTTC.

This chain connects TRBV28 to TRBJ1-6, with D possibly TRBD1 on 5 matching bases. This CDR3 comprises 13 residues. Germline CDR1 MDHEN, CDR2 SYDVKM. Trimming removed 4 bases from V and 14 bases from J, with 15 bases in between. For the CDR3, the DNA is TGTGCCAGCAGTTCAAACAGGAGATTTGCCCTCCACTTT. This translates into CASSSNRRFALHF.

V gene TRBV18 combines with J gene TRBJ2-5, with D unclear. The germline V and J ends were trimmed by 5 bases and 0 bases, with 7 bases remaining between them. CDR1 is KGHSH and CDR2 is LQKENI in the germline V gene. This CDR3 comprises 13 residues. CDR3: CASSNLHQETQYF. The DNA for the CDR3 is TGTGCCAGCTCAAATCTTCACCAAGAGACCCAGTACTTC.

A few counts support this clonotype. V and J are TRBV7-2 and TRBJ2-1, with TRBD2 matching 8 bases. The CDR3 spans 16 residues. From germline, CDR1 is SGHTA and CDR2 FQGNSA. V gave up 5 bases and J gave up 8 bases; unmatched junction bases: 14. The CDR3 DNA reads TGTGCCAGCAGCCTCTCAGCGAGCGGGAGAGGGTATGAGCAGTTCTTC. Translating it yields CASSLSASGRGYEQFF.

The chain recombines TRBV4-3 with TRBJ2-7; D might be TRBD1 or TRBD2, each matching 5 bases. Germline CDR1 and CDR2: LGHNA and YSLEER. This CDR3 spans 15 amino acids. V lost 0 bases and J lost 0, with 9 bases in between. CDR3 in amino acids: CASSQEVGVSYEQYF. DNA of the CDR3: TGCGCCAGCAGCCAAGAAGTGGGGGTCTCCTACGAGCAGTACTTC.

V gene TRBV20-1 combines with J gene TRBJ1-2; D uncertain. The CDR3 has 16 residues. Germline-derived CDR1 and CDR2 are DFQATT and SNEGSKA (reference sequence). The V end lost 0 bases, the J end lost 3 bases, and 17 bases lay between the germline ends. CDR3 protein: CSAREDGTSSDYGYTF. As DNA, the CDR3 is TGCAGTGCTAGAGAGGATGGAACCTCCTCCGACTATGGCTACACCTTC.

There are a few counts of this clonotype. The J gene is TRBJ2-7, the V gene TRBV20-1; 11 bases line up with TRBD2. The length of the CDR3 is 16 residues. Germline V gene data show CDR1 as DFQATT and CDR2 as SNEGSKA (reference sequence). With 2 bases clipped from V and 3 bases from J, the junction kept 9 bases outside the gene matches. The CDR3 region has the DNA TGCAGTGCTAGACCCACTAGCGGGAGCTTTGTCTACGAGCAGTACTTC. Encoded protein: CSARPTSGSFVYEQYF.

The genes are TRBV4-1 and TRBJ1-5, with 8 bases matching TRBD1. The ends lost 4 bases at V and 3 bases at J; junction bases unmatched: 8. The CDR3 length is 16 residues. Germline lookup yields CDR1 MGHRA and CDR2 YSYEKL. CDR3: CASSPRTGIDNQPQHF. CDR3 nucleotide sequence: TGCGCCAGCAGCCCCAGGACAGGGATCGACAATCAGCCCCAGCATTTT.

The gene calls are TRBV27 and TRBJ2-7, with TRBD2 matching 7 bases. Looked up from germline, CDR1 is MNHEY and CDR2 is SMNVEV (reference sequence). With 5 bases clipped from V and 2 bases from J, the junction kept 9 bases outside the gene matches. The CDR3 loop spans 15 amino acids. The CDR3 DNA follows: TGTGCCAGCAGTCCCGACGGGGGGATGGCCTACGAGCAGTACTTC. Translated: CASSPDGGMAYEQYF.

As DNA, the CDR3 is TGCAGTGCTAGAGATTTTTATGGACTAGCGGGGAGCTCCTACAATGAGCAGTTCTTC. As protein: CSARDFYGLAGSSYNEQFF. This chain joins TRBV20-1 and TRBJ2-1; 12 bases fit TRBD2. V shed 0 bases, J shed 0 bases, and the junction held 9 bases outside the gene matches. Per germline, CDR1 DFQATT and CDR2 SNEGSKA (reference sequence). The CDR3 consists of 19 residues.

The genes are TRBV7-3 and TRBJ2-1, with 9 bases identical to TRBD2. Germline values: CDR1 SGHTA, CDR2 FQGTGA. CDR3 size: 16 residues. J was trimmed by 3 bases and V by 1 base; bases with no gene match: 4. This CDR3 reads CASSLNAGGNYNEQFF. The CDR3 coding sequence is TGTGCCAGCAGCTTAAACGCGGGAGGGAACTACAATGAGCAGTTCTTC. Supplemented by reference TRBV7-3 and TRBJ2-1, the full variable domain reads GAGVSQTPSNKVTEKGKYVELRCDPISGHTALYWYRQSLGQGPEFLIYFQGTGAADDSGLPNDRFFAVRPEGSVSTLKIQRTERGDSAVYLCASSLNAGGNYNEQFFGPGTRLTVL.

The rearrangement links TRBV27 to TRBJ2-6; a possible D gene is TRBD1 (6 bases). Germline V lookup: CDR1 MNHEY, CDR2 SMNVEV (reference sequence). Trimming removed 7 bases from V and 4 bases from J, with 17 bases in between. The CDR3 totals 16 residues. CDR3 nucleotide sequence: TGTGCCAGCACCTTTGGTTGGGGGCTAGGGGCCAACGTCCTGACTTTC. Amino acid sequence: CASTFGWGLGANVLTF.